Listed here are 16 T cell receptor beta chains from one sample, sequenced in a study of shared clonotypes between healthy human individuals. Produced via immunoSEQ multiplex PCR; TCRdb's table is partial and in-frame only. The sample lists roughly 2.5 million clones, 90% to 95% occurring once. Sequenced material: naive CD4+ T cells sorted from blood. Subset denoted: CD45RA+ positively selected. The receptors stem from a man younger than 35 in good health.

V is TRBV28 and J is TRBJ2-5, with no clear D. Trimming cost V 1 base and J 3 bases, with 24 bases left between them. The CDR3 extends over 19 amino acids. CDR1 MDHEN and CDR2 SYDVKM come from the germline V gene. The CDR3 bases are TGTGCCAGCAGTTTATACCCCCCTCACACTCCCGCAAGGGAAGAGACCCAGTACTTC. The encoded protein is CASSLYPPHTPAREETQYF.

This clone was counted a few times. The rearrangement joins TRBV7-8 to TRBJ1-6; no reliable D call. Germline CDR1 SGHVS, CDR2 FQNEAQ. Trimming removed 6 bases at V and 10 bases at J, with 10 bases between. This CDR3 is built from 12 residues. This CDR3 is CASSRPGSPLHF. The CDR3 DNA is TGTGCCAGCAGTCGCCCTGGCTCACCCCTCCACTTT.

V gene TRBV18 combines with J gene TRBJ2-7; TRBD2 matches 12 bases. This CDR3 has 14 residues. Germline CDR1 reads KGHSH; CDR2 reads LQKENI. Trimming removed 2 bases from V and 7 bases from J; junction bases left unmatched: 3. DNA for the CDR3: TGTGCCAGCTCACCAGCTAGCGGGAGGGGTGAGCAGTACTTC. Its protein product is CASSPASGRGEQYF.

The V call is TRBV5-6, the J call TRBJ1-1; D is undetermined. CDR3 length: 14 residues. Germline CDR1 SGHDT, CDR2 YYEEEE. The ends were cut back, 1 base at V and 0 bases at J, with 7 bases in the middle. CDR3 in DNA: TGTGCCAGCAGCTTGTTGGGCCTGAACACTGAAGCTTTCTTT. Translated: CASSLLGLNTEAFF.

V usage is TRBV10-3 and J usage is TRBJ1-1; the D is unclear. The V gene's germline CDR1 is ENHRY and CDR2 SYGVKD. V lost 7 bases and J lost 1, with 10 bases in between. This CDR3 comprises 13 residues. CDR3 in DNA: TGTGCCATCAAGTTGGTAGAGAACACTGAAGCTTTCTTT. It codes for CAIKLVENTEAFF.

The chain recombines TRBV11-2 with TRBJ2-5; a possible D gene is TRBD2 (6 bases). This CDR3 is 16 amino acids long. Trimming stripped 5 bases from V and 5 bases from J, with 21 bases between. Germline V lookup: CDR1 SGHAT, CDR2 FQNNGV. CDR3 sequence reads: CASSPGTPGRWETQYF. The DNA of the CDR3 is TGTGCCAGCAGCCCCGGGACCCCCGGGAGATGGGAGACCCAGTACTTC.

The chain carries TRBV6-4 and TRBJ1-1; D is unclear. In germline, CDR1 is MRHNA, CDR2 SNTAGT. CDR3 length: 13 residues. With 5 bases removed from V and 5 bases from J, the gap between germline ends came to 12 bases. The CDR3 loop reads CASSLTGTTEAFF. CDR3 in DNA: TGTGCCAGCAGTTTGACCGGAACTACTGAAGCTTTCTTT.

This chain links TRBV29-1 with TRBJ1-1; D might be TRBD1 (6 bases). Trimming left V 0 bases short and J 1 base short, with 12 bases between. Looked up from germline, CDR1 is SQVTM and CDR2 is ANQGSEA. CDR3 length equals 15 residues. DNA of the CDR3: TGCAGCGTTGAAGATCCGGGGGGGCGGAACACTGAAGCTTTCTTT. This encodes CSVEDPGGRNTEAFF.

The chain couples TRBV2 to TRBJ2-7; 14 bases align to TRBD2. CDR1 SNHLY and CDR2 FYNNEI come from the germline V gene. The CDR3 extends over 14 amino acids. J gave up 7 bases and V 7 bases, and 6 bases lay outside the gene matches. In DNA, the CDR3 is TGTGCCAGCAATCGACTAGCGGGGGGGCATGAGCAGTACTTC. Residues: CASNRLAGGHEQYF.

The count of this clone is one. This chain joins TRBV6-5 and TRBJ2-5, with TRBD1 matching 7 bases. V was clipped by 5 bases and J by 11 bases; unmatched bases: 5. Germline CDR1 and CDR2: MNHEY and SVGAGI. The CDR3 has 11 amino acids. The CDR3 loop is CASSQTGSQYF. DNA for the CDR3: TGTGCCAGCAGTCAGACAGGGTCTCAGTACTTC.

The chain carries TRBV10-1 and TRBJ2-2; D remains unclear. Trimming took off 5 bases at V and 7 bases at J, with 8 bases between the two ends. This CDR3 spans 12 amino acids. Germline CDR1 WNHNN, CDR2 SYGVQD (reference sequence). This CDR3 reads CASSHAGGELFF. DNA of the CDR3: TGCGCCAGCAGTCACGCCGGCGGGGAGCTGTTTTTT.

The V and J genes are TRBV18 and TRBJ2-2, with 10 bases aligning to TRBD2. With V trimmed by 4 bases and J by 1 base, 0 bases remained unmatched. This CDR3 region has 15 residues. Germline values: CDR1 KGHSH, CDR2 LQKENI. The CDR3 loop is CASSRTSGNTGELFF. CDR3 nucleotide sequence: TGTGCCAGCTCACGGACTAGCGGGAACACCGGGGAGCTGTTTTTT.

V and J are TRBV11-3 and TRBJ2-1; no firm D call. Germline-derived CDR1 and CDR2 are SGHNT and YENEEA. The CDR3 runs 12 residues. V shed 4 bases and J shed 9 bases, with 10 bases lying between them. CDR3 amino acids: CASSYTGVEQFF. CDR3 in DNA: TGTGCCAGCAGCTATACGGGTGTTGAGCAGTTCTTC.

This rearrangement joins TRBV28 to TRBJ1-6, with TRBD1 identical over 10 bases. This CDR3 contains 14 residues. Germline assignment: CDR1 MDHEN and CDR2 SYDVKM. The V gene end was trimmed by 6 bases and the J gene end by 10 bases; junction bases not matched to a gene: 6. The DNA for the CDR3 is TGTGCCAGCAGGGGACAGGGGTACGGATCACCCCTCCACTTT. Translation gives CASRGQGYGSPLHF.

The chain couples TRBV19 to TRBJ1-5, with 9 bases identical to TRBD1. Germline-derived CDR1 and CDR2 are LNHDA and SQIVND (reference sequence). V trimming: 5 bases; J trimming: 4 bases; junction bases outside the gene matches: 6. This CDR3 region has 15 residues. The CDR3 protein is CASSPGTGRNQPQHF. DNA for the CDR3: TGTGCCAGTAGTCCCGGGACAGGGAGGAATCAGCCCCAGCATTTT.

The CDR3 is CASSIRGRKNTEAFF. The DNA of the CDR3 is TGTGCCAGTAGTATTCGTGGAAGGAAGAACACTGAAGCTTTCTTT. The genes are TRBV19 and TRBJ1-1; D remains unclear. There are 15 residues in the CDR3. Per germline, CDR1 LNHDA and CDR2 SQIVND (reference sequence). The V gene lost 3 bases and the J gene lost 1 base, with 12 bases spanning the gap.